The clone carrying this T cell receptor beta chain was seen only a few times. As yet, its antigen is unknown. The data were taken from a study of T cell repertoires in cytomegalovirus infection. From the reads, TCRdb called clonotypes with MiXCR, one entry per CDR3 protein. This sample has 360,000 or so distinct CDR3 sequences, with roughly 34% found just once. Study-level points and caveats: In two of eight donors, the top clonotype was HLA-C-restricted CMV-specific.

The V gene lost 7 bases and the J gene lost 1 base, with 20 bases spanning the gap. CDR3 size: 17 residues. Germline V lookup: CDR1 MNHEY, CDR2 SVGEGT. Sequenced here: cultured PBMCs, sampled from culture after CMV antigen stimulation. The TCR comes from a human donor in good health (CMV status not recorded). Some clones in this sample may be carry-over from other donors' samples. The chain employs TRBV6-2 or TRBV6-3 and TRBJ2-1; weak D call: TRBD2 (7 bases). CDR3 DNA: TGTGCCAGCAAAGGGGGAGGGCCCCTGACGTCCTACAATGAGCAGTTCTTC. This sequence encodes CASKGGGPLTSYNEQFF.